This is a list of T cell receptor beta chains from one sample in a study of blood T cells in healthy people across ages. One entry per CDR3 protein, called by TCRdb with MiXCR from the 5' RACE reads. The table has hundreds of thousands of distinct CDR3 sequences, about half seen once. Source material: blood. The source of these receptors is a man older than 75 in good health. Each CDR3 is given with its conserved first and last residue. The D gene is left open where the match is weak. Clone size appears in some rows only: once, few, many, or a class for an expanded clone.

CASSQGGGAGYLADTQYF	TGCGCCAGCAGCCAAGGTGGGGGAGCGGGATATTTGGCAGATACGCAGTATTTT	.	TRBD2	TRBJ2-3	TRBV4-3
CASSSRTLAKGNEQFF	TGTGCCAGCAGCTCGCGTACCCTAGCGAAAGGGAATGAGCAGTTCTTC	few	.	TRBJ2-1	TRBV7-2
CASSPGSGRLTDTQYF	TGTGCCAGCTCACCGGGGAGCGGGAGACTGACAGATACGCAGTATTTT	.	TRBD2	TRBJ2-3	TRBV18
CASSSPLGEQFF	TGTGCCAGCAGTTCCCCCCTGGGAGAGCAGTTCTTC	few	.	TRBJ2-1	TRBV12-3/TRBV12-4
CASSTITHRDRGRGEQFF	TGTGCCAGCAGTACGATAACCCACCGAGACAGGGGGCGCGGTGAGCAGTTCTTC	few	TRBD1	TRBJ2-1	TRBV28
CSLTGTYEQYF	TGCAGTTTGACAGGGACCTACGAGCAGTACTTC	.	TRBD1	TRBJ2-7	TRBV20-1
CASSPVTGFYEQYF	TGTGCCAGCAGTCCCGTTACAGGTTTCTACGAGCAGTACTTC	.	.	TRBJ2-7	TRBV28
CASSLAGYGREQYF	TGTGCCAGCAGCTTAGCAGGTTATGGGAGAGAGCAGTACTTC	few	.	TRBJ2-7	TRBV7-2
CSAKRAQGDNYEQYF	TGCAGTGCCAAGAGAGCACAGGGAGACAACTACGAGCAGTACTTC	many	.	TRBJ2-7	TRBV20-1
CASSYGKGRANVLTF	TGTGCCAGCAGTTACGGAAAAGGGAGGGCCAACGTCCTGACTTTC	.	.	TRBJ2-6	TRBV6-2/TRBV6-3
CASRWGDSGNTIYF	TGTGCCTCCCGATGGGGGGACTCTGGAAACACCATATATTTT	.	.	TRBJ1-3	TRBV10-3